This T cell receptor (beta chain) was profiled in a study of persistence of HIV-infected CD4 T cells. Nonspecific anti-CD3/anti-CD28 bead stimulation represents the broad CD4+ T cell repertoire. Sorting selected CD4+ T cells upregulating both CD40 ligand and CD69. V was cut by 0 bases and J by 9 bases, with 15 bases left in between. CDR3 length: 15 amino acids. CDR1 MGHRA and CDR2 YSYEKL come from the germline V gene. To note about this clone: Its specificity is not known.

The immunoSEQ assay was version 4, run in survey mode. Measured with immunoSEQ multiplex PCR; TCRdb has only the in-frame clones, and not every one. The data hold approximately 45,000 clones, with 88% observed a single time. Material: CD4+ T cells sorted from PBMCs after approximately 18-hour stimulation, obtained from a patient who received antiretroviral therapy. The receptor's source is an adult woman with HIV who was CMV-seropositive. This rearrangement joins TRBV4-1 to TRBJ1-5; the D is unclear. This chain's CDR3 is CASSQDPGQERPQHF. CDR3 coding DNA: TGCGCCAGCAGCCAAGATCCCGGTCAGGAAAGGCCCCAGCATTTT.